The sample holds many counts of the clone carrying this TCR beta chain. Its specificity is not known. Template material for amplifying TCR beta CDR3 regions consisted of RNA transcripts. In the first-round RT-PCR of the TCR CDR3, the HTBI primer set was used. TCRdb processed the multiplex PCR reads anew with MiXCR; each CDR3 protein has one entry. This table holds 250,000 to 350,000 distinct CDR3 sequences, roughly 15% found once. Germline CDR1 is MNHEY and CDR2 is SVGEGT. V lost 7 bases, J lost 11 bases, and 12 bases lay in between. The CDR3 has 11 amino acids. This entry belongs to a study of T cells in Graves' hyperthyroidism and ophthalmopathy. Whole-study findings and limits: Most clonotypes expanded in the thyroid (above 0.001) were also present in blood.

If no ophthalmopathy progression occurred within 18 months, Graves' hyperthyroidism was stable. Patients aged 18 to 65 had newly diagnosed hyperthyroidism lasting under 2 months. The PBMCs were sourced from fresh peripheral blood (about 9.7 ml). This receptor was obtained from a man aged 25 to 40 with Graves' hyperthyroidism. V is TRBV6-2 or TRBV6-3 and J is TRBJ2-1; D gene uncertain. Sequencing input: blood. The CDR3 bases are TGTGCCAGCACCTCAGACGGTCAGCAGTTCTTC. As protein: CASTSDGQQFF.